These 2 T cell receptor beta chains were sequenced from one sample in a study of regulatory T cells in long-lasting Graves disease. Time point defined: persistent/refractory GD, antithyroid drugs over 5 years with positive TRAb. Following extraction of RNA from PBMCs, that RNA was used to make the TCR library. Researchers made TCR beta libraries by using iRepertoire HTBI primers and running Arm-PCR on CDR3 regions. Via MiXCR, TCRdb re-called the multiplex PCR reads, giving one row per CDR3 protein. The table lists about 430,000 distinct CDR3 sequences, roughly a fifth of them singletons. The source material was peripheral blood mononuclear cells (PBMCs), sampled when the disease was refractory, from a patient treated with antithyroid drugs. The source is a female donor with Graves disease.

This clonotype was seen a handful of times. The chain has TRBV7-2 and TRBJ2-3; no clear D gene. The V end was cut by 4 bases, the J end by 4 bases, with 9 bases between. The CDR3 loop spans 13 amino acids. The germline V gene has CDR1 SGHTA and CDR2 FQGNSA. For the CDR3, the DNA is TGTGCCAGCAGCTCCCGACTCCCAGATACGCAGTATTTT. Protein product: CASSSRLPDTQYF.

V gene TRBV28 combines with J gene TRBJ1-2; D is unresolved. Deletions cut 3 bases from V and 3 bases from J, with 11 bases between. The CDR3 is made up of 14 amino acids. From germline, CDR1 is MDHEN and CDR2 SYDVKM. CDR3 in amino acids: CASSFNSGHYGYTF. The DNA of the CDR3 is TGTGCCAGCAGTTTTAATTCTGGACACTATGGCTACACCTTC.